The present T cell receptor beta chain was sequenced within a study of blood T cell repertoires in COVID-19. The overall study: The analysed material was cDNA or gDNA that came from T cells, B-cell-depleted T cells, or PBMCs.

Source study methods: Nucleated cell counts were estimated from reference gene primer amplification. The method was immunoSEQ multiplex PCR; TCRdb's version includes in-frame clones alone and lacks a portion of them. V and J calls and clone size are copied from that table; D and trimming were computed from the DNA. The table shows about 56,000 clones, with less than 90% occurring only once. V was cut by 0 bases and J by 0 bases, with 8 bases left in between. Germline-derived CDR1 and CDR2 are MNHEY and SVGAGI. The CDR3 loop spans 15 amino acids. Sequenced input: peripheral blood. The source of this sequence is a woman aged 80 or over with acute or convalescent COVID-19. The V and J genes are TRBV6-5 and TRBJ1-1, with D possibly being TRBD1 (5 bases). CDR3 region: CASSYSRTLNTEAFF. DNA for the CDR3: TGTGCCAGCAGTTACTCGCGGACATTGAACACTGAAGCTTTCTTT.